Below, 16 T cell receptor beta chains from the same sample are listed, as sequenced in a study of blood T cells in healthy people across ages. Alongside a J-beta primer mix, a sample-barcoded 5' primer served in a second PCR lasting about 6 to 11 cycles. TCRdb re-called the 5' RACE reads through MiXCR, storing one row per CDR3 protein. This table has around 1,600,000 distinct CDR3 sequences, under 55% appearing once. Input material: blood. These TCRs come from a woman between 18 and 30 years old in good health.

This clonotype was seen repeatedly, ten times or more. The gene calls are TRBV4-1 and TRBJ1-2; TRBD1 might be the D (5 bases). V dropped 0 bases and J dropped 2 bases, with 10 bases sitting between them. The V gene's germline CDR1 is MGHRA and CDR2 YSYEKL. CDR3 length: 15 residues. The CDR3 DNA follows: TGCGCCAGCAGCCAAGATGGGGCAGCGAACTATGGCTACACCTTC. This codes for CASSQDGAANYGYTF.

The V gene is TRBV27, the J gene TRBJ1-1; D not resolved. The V gene lost 0 bases and the J gene lost 4 bases, with 9 bases spanning the gap. The CDR3 is 14 amino acids. Germline V gene sequence: CDR1 MNHEY, CDR2 SMNVEV (reference sequence). The CDR3 nucleotides read TGTGCCAGCAGTTTATCCGGGGTCGGCACTGAAGCTTTCTTT. This translates into CASSLSGVGTEAFF.

The chain combines TRBV9 with TRBJ2-1; either TRBD1 or TRBD2 may supply D (5 bases each). The V end was cut by 3 bases, the J end by 0 bases, with 10 bases between. The CDR3 length is 15 residues. In germline, CDR1 is SGDLS, CDR2 YYNGEE. The CDR3 nucleotides read TGTGCCAGCAGCGGCCGGGACGGCTCCTACAATGAGCAGTTCTTC. Translation: CASSGRDGSYNEQFF.

This clonotype was found a few times. This rearrangement joins TRBV29-1 to TRBJ1-1; TRBD1 is a possible D gene (6 bases). CDR1 SQVTM and CDR2 ANQGSEA come from the germline V gene. The CDR3 consists of 12 residues. Trimming took off 5 bases at V and 5 bases at J, with 12 bases between the two ends. CDR3 DNA: TGCAGCGTTCTCCGGGGGCGGACTGAAGCTTTCTTT. Protein sequence: CSVLRGRTEAFF.

This chain uses TRBV4-1 with TRBJ1-4, with D uncertain. The CDR3 consists of 15 residues. V was cut by 1 base and J by 2 bases, with 8 bases left in between. CDR1 and CDR2 (germline): MGHRA, YSYEKL. CDR3 DNA sequence: TGCGCCAGCAGCCAAGTCGTTGGGACTAATGAAAAACTGTTTTTT. As protein: CASSQVVGTNEKLFF.

The V gene is TRBV6-6, the J gene TRBJ1-2; the D gene is possibly TRBD1 (5 bases). This CDR3 region has 11 residues. V was clipped by 7 bases and J by 8 bases, with 11 bases between them. Germline V gives CDR1 MNHNY, CDR2 SVGAGI (reference sequence). CDR3 bases: TGTGCCAGCACGGGGAGGGACGGCTACACCTTC. Residues: CASTGRDGYTF.

This clonotype appeared a few times. The chain carries TRBV7-3 and TRBJ2-2, with 9 positions matching TRBD1. Germline V gene sequence: CDR1 SGHTA, CDR2 FQGTGA. The CDR3 runs to 20 residues. Trimming removed 0 bases from V and 0 bases from J; junction bases left unmatched: 11. CDR3 protein: CASSLTGTGSRTTNTGELFF. The CDR3 DNA follows: TGTGCCAGCAGCTTAACTGGGACAGGGTCTAGAACGACGAACACCGGGGAGCTGTTTTTT.

The sample holds a few counts of this clonotype. The CDR3 nucleotides read TGTGCCAGCACCCGACAGGTAGTCGCTTTCTTT. Protein: CASTRQVVAFF. V gene TRBV6-1 combines with J gene TRBJ1-1; maybe TRBD1 (6 bases). Germline CDR1 MNHNS, CDR2 SASEGT. CDR3 length: 11 amino acids. Trimming removed 7 bases from V and 11 bases from J, with 14 bases in between.

The V and J genes are TRBV6-1 and TRBJ2-1, with 7 bases identical to TRBD1. V was pared by 10 bases and J by 0 bases, with 6 bases of the junction left unmatched. The CDR3 has 14 residues. Germline assignment: CDR1 MNHNS and CDR2 SASEGT. The CDR3 coding sequence is TGTGCCACCGAACAGGGGTTCTCCTACAATGAGCAGTTCTTC. Residues: CATEQGFSYNEQFF.

This clonotype has more than one count but fewer than ten. J is TRBJ2-1 and V is TRBV4-1, with D possibly being TRBD2 (5 bases). With 4 bases removed from V and 8 bases from J, the gap between germline ends came to 21 bases. The CDR3 is 16 residues long. Germline assignment: CDR1 MGHRA and CDR2 YSYEKL. CDR3 protein: CASSRPPTKGVDEQFF. CDR3 DNA sequence: TGCGCCAGCAGCCGCCCCCCGACAAAGGGAGTGGATGAGCAGTTCTTC.

This clonotype was observed a few times. The genes are TRBV20-1 and TRBJ2-1; D is unresolved. Trimming stripped 3 bases from V and 0 bases from J, with 12 bases between. The length of the CDR3 is 15 residues. The germline V gene has CDR1 DFQATT and CDR2 SNEGSKA (reference sequence). The CDR3 here is CSASFSRSSYNEQFF. The CDR3, as DNA: TGCAGTGCTAGCTTCTCCCGGAGCTCCTACAATGAGCAGTTCTTC.

This clonotype was seen only a few times. This chain links TRBV7-3 with TRBJ2-5; D assignment may be TRBD1 or TRBD2 (5 bases each). The CDR3 is 14 amino acids. V lost 3 bases and J 4 bases, leaving 12 bases between the germline ends. Germline V lookup: CDR1 SGHTA, CDR2 FQGTGA. The CDR3 is CASSLMGVSETQYF. The CDR3 DNA reads as TGTGCCAGCAGCTTGATGGGGGTCTCAGAGACCCAGTACTTC. Filled out from reference TRBV7-3 and TRBJ2-5, the complete variable domain reads GAGVSQTPSNKVTEKGKYVELRCDPISGHTALYWYRQSLGQGPEFLIYFQGTGAADDSGLPNDRFFAVRPEGSVSTLKIQRTERGDSAVYLCASSLMGVSETQYFGPGTRLLVL.

This rearrangement joins TRBV7-8 to TRBJ2-7, with 12 nucleotides matching TRBD2. The CDR3 covers 15 residues. With V trimmed by 4 bases and J by 5 bases, 6 bases remained unmatched. Germline values: CDR1 SGHVS, CDR2 FQNEAQ. In DNA form, the CDR3 reads TGTGCCAGCAGCTCCCGACTAGCGGGAGAGGACGAGCAGTACTTC. Its protein is CASSSRLAGEDEQYF.

This chain connects TRBV24-1 to TRBJ2-1; tentative D call: TRBD2 (7 bases). The CDR3 length is 15 residues. V shed 4 bases and J shed 8 bases, with 17 bases lying between them. Germline V gene data show CDR1 as KGHDR and CDR2 as SFDVKD. CDR3 nucleotide sequence: TGTGCCACCAGTGAGAGGGGGGGGCCAGGGGATGAGCAGTTCTTC. Translating it yields CATSERGGPGDEQFF.

V gene TRBV7-2 combines with J gene TRBJ2-3, with D perhaps matching TRBD1 (6 bases). CDR3 length: 15 amino acids. CDR1 SGHTA and CDR2 FQGNSA come from the germline V gene. The V end was cut by 5 bases, the J end by 3 bases, with 15 bases between. The DNA for the CDR3 is TGTGCCAGCAGCCACCAACAGGGCGCAACAGATACGCAGTATTTT. Translated, it gives CASSHQQGATDTQYF.

This clonotype has just a few counts. J is TRBJ2-5 and V is TRBV7-2; TRBD1 matches at 7 bases. Germline assignment: CDR1 SGHTA and CDR2 FQGNSA. The length of the CDR3 is 14 residues. J was trimmed by 6 bases and V by 4 bases; bases with no gene match: 8. The CDR3 coding sequence is TGTGCCAGCAGCTCCGGAGACAGGGAAAAGACCCAGTACTTC. Amino acids: CASSSGDREKTQYF.